This T cell receptor (beta chain) was identified during a study of blood T cell repertoires in COVID-19. Study information: Samples representing acute and convalescent COVID-19 were sourced from the United States, Italy and Spain. PBMCs, B-cell-depleted T cells, or T cells were the source of the cDNA or gDNA that made up the material.

How the authors handled the data: Amplification with reference gene primers provided the estimates of nucleated cell counts. Using immunoSEQ multiplex PCR, the repertoire was profiled, and TCRdb retains in-frame clones only, with some absent. That table gives V, J and clone size, and the DNA gave D and trimming. The repertoire holds over 50,000 clones, roughly 84% seen once, with 15% to 20% in the top ten. Seattle patient enrollment occurred during active infection, with longitudinal follow-up thereafter. Germline V gives CDR1 SEHNR, CDR2 FQNEAQ (reference sequence). The CDR3 loop spans 15 amino acids. The V end lost 2 bases, the J end lost 6 bases, and 11 bases lay between the germline ends.

Sequencing was done on a sample of peripheral blood. The receptor was isolated from a man in his sixties with COVID-19, enrolled during active disease. The rearrangement joins TRBV7-9 to TRBJ1-6; unclear D gene. CDR3 region: CASSLTDALNSPLHF. The CDR3, as DNA: TGTGCCAGCAGCTTAACAGACGCACTTAATTCACCCCTCCACTTT.